The 24 T cell receptor beta chains in this list originate from one sample, sequenced in a study of cytomegalovirus exposure and HLA in healthy donors. PCR involved 60 Vbeta and 13 Jbeta primers. Assay used: immunoSEQ multiplex PCR; TCRdb lists only in-frame clones, some missing. The data hold around 130,000 clones, with about 72% observed a single time. Sample: PBMCs. The receptors shown here come from a man aged 30-40 years in good health and CMV-seropositive.

This clone was observed a handful of times. The chain combines TRBV28 with TRBJ1-5; TRBD1 matches 10 bases. In germline, CDR1 is MDHEN, CDR2 SYDVKM. The CDR3 consists of 16 residues. Losses at the gene ends were 6 bases for V and 10 bases for J; bases not matched to a gene: 15. The CDR3: CASSYPGQGTRDPQHF. DNA for the CDR3: TGTGCCAGCAGCTACCCGGGACAGGGGACCAGAGATCCCCAGCATTTT.

The genes are TRBV19 and TRBJ2-3, with 7 bases lining up with TRBD2. V trimming: 6 bases; J trimming: 4 bases; junction bases outside the gene matches: 10. This CDR3 spans 15 amino acids. The germline gives CDR1 LNHDA, CDR2 SQIVND (reference sequence). The CDR3 sequence: CASSLTGLRPDTQYF. The CDR3 region has the DNA TGTGCCAGTAGCCTAACGGGACTACGCCCAGATACGCAGTATTTT.

This clone showed up just a few times. The genes are TRBV28 and TRBJ2-1; 10 nucleotides align to TRBD2. Germline V gene sequence: CDR1 MDHEN, CDR2 SYDVKM. Trimming took 6 bases from V and 4 from J; bases not matched to a gene: 3. CDR3 length: 14 amino acids. The CDR3 region has the DNA TGTGCCAGCAGGGAACTAGCGGGGTACAATGAGCAGTTCTTC. Its protein product is CASRELAGYNEQFF.

The J gene is TRBJ2-3, the V gene TRBV5-4; 9 bases align to TRBD2. Losses at the gene ends were 3 bases for V and 2 bases for J; bases not matched to a gene: 7. Germline CDR1 is SGHNT and CDR2 is YYREEE (reference sequence). The CDR3 consists of 16 residues. CDR3 DNA: TGTGCCAGCAGCTGGGGGGCGGGAGGGGCCACAGATACGCAGTATTTT. It specifies CASSWGAGGATDTQYF.

The V and J genes are TRBV5-1 and TRBJ2-7, with 10 bases matching TRBD2. J was trimmed by 8 bases and V by 0 bases; bases with no gene match: 5. This CDR3 is built from 14 residues. In germline, CDR1 is SGHRS, CDR2 YFSETQ. The CDR3 protein is CASSLDLAGVKQYF. CDR3 DNA: TGCGCCAGCAGCTTGGATCTAGCGGGAGTAAAGCAGTACTTC.

This rearrangement joins TRBV18 to TRBJ1-5; TRBD1 might be the D (5 bases). Germline V gene lookup returns CDR1 KGHSH and CDR2 LQKENI. Between the trimmed V and J ends, which lost 3 bases and 8 bases, there was a span of 20 bases. The CDR3 loop spans 16 amino acids. Here the CDR3 reads CASSPVAVAGREPQHF. The CDR3 DNA is TGTGCCAGCTCACCCGTTGCCGTGGCGGGGCGCGAGCCCCAGCATTTT.

In its sample, this clone was seen once. This rearrangement joins TRBV6-5 to TRBJ2-4, with D maybe TRBD1 (7 bases). Germline CDR1 MNHEY, CDR2 SVGAGI. V shed 4 bases and J shed 4 bases, with 11 bases lying between them. The CDR3 contains 14 residues. This CDR3 reads CASSSAGGKNIQYF. The CDR3 DNA follows: TGTGCCAGCAGTTCGGCAGGGGGGAAAAACATTCAGTACTTC.

The V call is TRBV19, the J call TRBJ2-1, with 11 nucleotides matching TRBD2. V shed 6 bases, J shed 6 bases, and the junction held 10 bases outside the gene matches. The CDR3 is made up of 16 amino acids. Germline CDR1 and CDR2: LNHDA and SQIVND (reference sequence). CDR3 protein: CASSLSKTSGINEQFF. The CDR3 DNA is TGTGCCAGTAGCCTATCCAAGACTAGCGGGATCAATGAGCAGTTCTTC. Using reference TRBV19 and TRBJ2-1 for the parts outside the CDR3, the full variable domain is DGGITQSPKYLFRKEGQNVTLSCEQNLNHDAMYWYRQDPGQGLRLIYYSQIVNDFQKGDIAEGYSVSREKKESFPLTVTSAQKNPTAFYLCASSLSKTSGINEQFFGPGTRLTVL.

This sequence joins TRBV5-1 and TRBJ1-2; 8 nucleotides agree with TRBD1. The germline V gene encodes CDR1 SGHRS and CDR2 YFSETQ. The CDR3 is 15 amino acids. V dropped 0 bases and J dropped 6; count of bases not matched to a gene: 7. CDR3 protein: CASSLGQGNGDGYTF. The CDR3 region has the DNA TGCGCCAGCAGCTTGGGACAGGGGAATGGCGATGGCTACACCTTC.

The chain links TRBV15 to TRBJ2-5; 11 nucleotides align to TRBD1. There are 19 residues in the CDR3. Germline CDR1 and CDR2: LNHNV and YYDKDF (reference sequence). V dropped 0 bases and J dropped 5; count of bases not matched to a gene: 14. Here the CDR3 DNA reads TGTGCCACCAGCAGAGATCGGACAGGGGGCGCTTCCTTTCGGGAGACCCAGTACTTC. Its translation is CATSRDRTGGASFRETQYF.

V gene TRBV4-3 combines with J gene TRBJ2-5; the match to TRBD1 covers 8 bases. Germline trimming cut 1 base from V and 5 bases from J; bases unmatched to any gene: 18. There are 19 residues in the CDR3. Germline CDR1 and CDR2: LGHNA and YSLEER. The CDR3 coding sequence is TGCGCCAGCAGCCAAGGAACCCATCCACAGGGGGAGATTTTGGAGACCCAGTACTTC. It yields the protein CASSQGTHPQGEILETQYF.

The rearrangement uses TRBV6-6 and TRBJ2-5, with D perhaps matching TRBD2 (5 bases). This CDR3 contains 14 residues. Trimming cost V 6 bases and J 2 bases, with 13 bases left between them. Germline assignment: CDR1 MNHNY and CDR2 SVGAGI (reference sequence). CDR3 sequence (DNA): TGTGCCAGCAGCCAAGGAGGTAAACAAGAGACCCAGTACTTC. Residues: CASSQGGKQETQYF.

The V and J genes are TRBV4-2 and TRBJ2-1; a weak D match, TRBD2 (6 bases). Between the trimmed V and J ends, which lost 1 base and 1 base, there was a span of 11 bases. The CDR3 totals 16 residues. Germline V CDR1 and CDR2: LGHNA, YNFKEQ. The DNA of the CDR3 is TGTGCCAGCAGCCAAGGAATTGGAGGGTCCTACAATGAGCAGTTCTTC. The encoded protein is CASSQGIGGSYNEQFF.

This clone was detected only once. This sequence joins TRBV10-3 and TRBJ2-1, with D unclear. Germline V lookup: CDR1 ENHRY, CDR2 SYGVKD. The CDR3 has 12 amino acids. The CDR3 protein is CASPPGNNEQFF. The CDR3 DNA is TGTGCGTCACCACCAGGAAACAATGAGCAGTTCTTC.

The CDR3 here is CASSKGLDYTGELFF. Written as DNA, the CDR3 is TGTGCCAGTAGTAAGGGACTAGACTACACCGGGGAGCTGTTTTTT. The rearrangement links TRBV19 to TRBJ2-2, with 8 positions matching TRBD2. CDR3 length equals 15 residues. J gave up 3 bases and V 4 bases, and 4 bases lay outside the gene matches. CDR1 LNHDA and CDR2 SQIVND come from the germline V gene (reference sequence).

This clone was detected only a few times. The germline gene is not matched at one end of the junction; a read error may be the cause. V usage is TRBV7-9 and J usage is TRBJ1-1; 7 bases line up with TRBD1. Germline CDR1 is SEHNR and CDR2 is FQNEAQ (reference sequence). CDR3 length equals 16 residues. The DNA for the CDR3 is TGTTCCAGCAGCCCTCCAGGACAGGTGTTGGACACTGAAGCTTTCTTT. It translates to CSSSPPGQVLDTEAFF.

This rearrangement joins TRBV7-8 to TRBJ2-7; maybe TRBD2 (5 bases). The CDR3 spans 14 residues. Between the trimmed V and J ends, which lost 6 bases and 2 bases, there was a span of 14 bases. Germline V gives CDR1 SGHVS, CDR2 FQNEAQ. The CDR3 loop is CASRSRGGTYEQYF. The DNA of the CDR3 is TGTGCCAGCAGGTCTCGCGGAGGTACCTACGAGCAGTACTTC.

This clone was observed a few times. The identical CDR3 is also encoded by other nucleotide sequences in the sample. The V and J genes are TRBV6-6 and TRBJ2-7; D is uncertain. Germline lookup yields CDR1 MNHNY and CDR2 SVGAGI (reference sequence). Trimming cost V 2 bases and J 4 bases, with 15 bases left between them. The CDR3 is 15 amino acids. This CDR3 is CASSYKEKPAYEQYF. The CDR3 region has the DNA TGTGCCAGCAGTTACAAGGAGAAGCCGGCATACGAGCAGTACTTC.

The V call is TRBV5-1, the J call TRBJ1-1, with D possibly matching TRBD1 (5 bases). The germline V gene encodes CDR1 SGHRS and CDR2 YFSETQ. The CDR3 length is 14 residues. The V end lost 2 bases, the J end lost 1 base, and 9 bases lay between the germline ends. As DNA, the CDR3 is TGCGCCAGCAGCTTTTCAGGGCAGAACACTGAAGCTTTCTTT. It translates to CASSFSGQNTEAFF. The full variable domain, with the rest looked up from reference TRBV5-1 and TRBJ1-1, is KAGVTQTPRYLIKTRGQQVTLSCSPISGHRSVSWYQQTPGQGLQFLFEYFSETQRNKGNFPGRFSGRQFSNSRSEMNVSTLELGDSALYLCASSFSGQNTEAFFGQGTRLTVV.

The CDR3 DNA reads as TGTGCCAGCAGTGGTTCGGGAGGGCGAGGGGAGCTGTTTTTT. It is translated as CASSGSGGRGELFF. V gene TRBV2 combines with J gene TRBJ2-2; 8 positions match TRBD2. The CDR3 contains 14 residues. With V trimmed by 4 bases and J by 8 bases, 6 bases remained unmatched. Germline V gene data show CDR1 as SNHLY and CDR2 as FYNNEI. Variable domain in full (rest from reference TRBV2 and TRBJ2-2): EPEVTQTPSHQVTQMGQEVILRCVPISNHLYFYWYRQILGQKVEFLVSFYNNEISEKSEIFDDQFSVERPDGSNFTLKIRSTKLEDSAMYFCASSGSGGRGELFFGEGSRLTVL.

The rearrangement joins TRBV27 to TRBJ2-7, with 11 bases identical to TRBD1. CDR3 size: 16 residues. The junction had 7 bases not matched to a gene; V was cut back by 3 bases and J by 3 bases. The germline V gene has CDR1 MNHEY and CDR2 SMNVEV (reference sequence). CDR3 protein: CASSFGAGTGGYEQYF. In DNA, the CDR3 is TGTGCCAGCAGTTTCGGTGCCGGGACAGGGGGCTACGAGCAGTACTTC.

This clone was counted only a few times. The V call is TRBV6-5, the J call TRBJ1-1; TRBD1 aligns across 9 bases. CDR1 is MNHEY and CDR2 is SVGAGI in the germline V gene. The CDR3 contains 14 residues. V shed 4 bases, J shed 10 bases, and the junction held 10 bases outside the gene matches. The CDR3 is CASSSHYRGQGAFF. As DNA, the CDR3 is TGTGCCAGCAGTTCGCACTACAGGGGGCAGGGAGCTTTCTTT.

The V call is TRBV5-6, the J call TRBJ2-7; the match to TRBD2 covers 9 bases. The germline V gene has CDR1 SGHDT and CDR2 YYEEEE. With 1 base clipped from V and 7 bases from J, the junction kept 15 bases outside the gene matches. This CDR3 comprises 17 residues. The CDR3 is CASSLLGWLAGRGEQYF. CDR3 DNA sequence: TGTGCCAGCAGCTTGCTGGGTTGGCTAGCGGGAAGAGGAGAGCAGTACTTC.

This clone occurred a few times. The rearrangement joins TRBV28 to TRBJ2-7, with 14 positions matching TRBD2. This CDR3 is 12 amino acids long. The V and J ends lost 6 bases and 11 bases, in that order; junction bases with no gene match: 3. Germline-derived CDR1 and CDR2 are MDHEN and SYDVKM. The CDR3 protein is CASRTSGRAEYF. The CDR3 DNA reads TGTGCCAGCAGGACTAGCGGGAGGGCCGAGTACTTC.